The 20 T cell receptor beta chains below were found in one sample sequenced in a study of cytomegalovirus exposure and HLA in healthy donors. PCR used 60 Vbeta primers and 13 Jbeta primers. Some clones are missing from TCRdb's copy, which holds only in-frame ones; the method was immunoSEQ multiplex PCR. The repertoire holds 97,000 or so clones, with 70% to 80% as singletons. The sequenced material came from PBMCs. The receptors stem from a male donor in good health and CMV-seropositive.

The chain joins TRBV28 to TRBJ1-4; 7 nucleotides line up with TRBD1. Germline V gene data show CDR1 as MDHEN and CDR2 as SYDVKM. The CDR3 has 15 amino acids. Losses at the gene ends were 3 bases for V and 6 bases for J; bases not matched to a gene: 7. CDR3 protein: CASSFTGEVDEKLFF. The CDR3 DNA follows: TGTGCCAGCAGTTTTACAGGGGAAGTAGATGAAAAACTGTTTTTT. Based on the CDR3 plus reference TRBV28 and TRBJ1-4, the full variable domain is DVKVTQSSRYLVKRTGEKVFLECVQDMDHENMFWYRQDPGLGLRLIYFSYDVKMKEKGDIPEGYSVSREKKERFSLILESASTNQTSMYLCASSFTGEVDEKLFFGSGTQLSVL.

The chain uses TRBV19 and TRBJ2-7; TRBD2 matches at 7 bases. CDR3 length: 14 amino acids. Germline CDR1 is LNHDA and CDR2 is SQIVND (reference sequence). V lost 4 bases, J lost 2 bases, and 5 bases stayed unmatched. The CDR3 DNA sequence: TGTGCCAGTAGTAGCCTCAGCGGGGCCTACGAGCAGTACTTC. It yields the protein CASSSLSGAYEQYF.

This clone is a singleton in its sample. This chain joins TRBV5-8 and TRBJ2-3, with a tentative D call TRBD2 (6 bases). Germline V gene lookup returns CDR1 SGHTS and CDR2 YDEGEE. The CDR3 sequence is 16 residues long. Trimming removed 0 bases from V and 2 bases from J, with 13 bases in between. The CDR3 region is CASSLGLLADTDTQYF. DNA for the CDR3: TGTGCCAGCAGCTTGGGTCTATTAGCGGACACAGATACGCAGTATTTT. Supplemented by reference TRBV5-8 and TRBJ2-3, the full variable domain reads EAGVTQSPTHLIKTRGQQATLRCSPISGHTSVYWYQQALGLGLQFLLWYDEGEERNRGNFPPRFSGRQFPNYSSELNVNALELEDSALYLCASSLGLLADTDTQYFGPGTRLTVL.

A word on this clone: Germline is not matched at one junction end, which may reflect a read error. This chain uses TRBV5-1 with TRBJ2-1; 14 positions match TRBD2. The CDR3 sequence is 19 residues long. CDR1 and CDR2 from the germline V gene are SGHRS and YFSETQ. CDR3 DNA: TGCGCCAGCAGTTATACCGGGACTAGCGGGAGTTTCTCCTGCAATGAGCAGTTCTTC. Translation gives CASSYTGTSGSFSCNEQFF.

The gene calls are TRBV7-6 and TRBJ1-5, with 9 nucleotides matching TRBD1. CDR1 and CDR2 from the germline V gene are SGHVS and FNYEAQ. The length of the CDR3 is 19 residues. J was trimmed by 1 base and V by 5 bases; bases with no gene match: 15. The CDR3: CASSPQIAGTGNSNQPQHF. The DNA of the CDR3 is TGTGCCAGCAGCCCACAAATTGCCGGGACAGGGAACAGCAATCAGCCCCAGCATTTT.

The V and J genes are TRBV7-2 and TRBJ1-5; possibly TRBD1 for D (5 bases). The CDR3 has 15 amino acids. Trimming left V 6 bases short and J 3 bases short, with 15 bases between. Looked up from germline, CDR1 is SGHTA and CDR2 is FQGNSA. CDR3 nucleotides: TGTGCCAGCAGTCCAGTGGGGGGTCCCAATCAGCCCCAGCATTTT. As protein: CASSPVGGPNQPQHF.

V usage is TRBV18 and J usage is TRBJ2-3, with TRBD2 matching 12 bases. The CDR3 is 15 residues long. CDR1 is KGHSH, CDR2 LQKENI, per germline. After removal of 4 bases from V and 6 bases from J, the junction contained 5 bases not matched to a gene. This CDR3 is CASSLPTSGSDTQYF. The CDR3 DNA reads TGTGCCAGCTCACTTCCGACTAGCGGGAGTGATACGCAGTATTTT. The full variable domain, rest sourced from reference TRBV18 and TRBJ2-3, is NAGVMQNPRHLVRRRGQEARLRCSPMKGHSHVYWYRQLPEEGLKFMVYLQKENIIDESGMPKERFSAEFPKEGPSILRIQQVVRGDSAAYFCASSLPTSGSDTQYFGPGTRLTVL.

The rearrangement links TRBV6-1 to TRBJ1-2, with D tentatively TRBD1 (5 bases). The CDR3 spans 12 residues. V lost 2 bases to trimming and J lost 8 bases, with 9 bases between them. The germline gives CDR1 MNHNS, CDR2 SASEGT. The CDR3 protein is CASSEPGLGYTF. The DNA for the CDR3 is TGTGCCAGCAGTGAACCAGGGCTGGGCTACACCTTC.

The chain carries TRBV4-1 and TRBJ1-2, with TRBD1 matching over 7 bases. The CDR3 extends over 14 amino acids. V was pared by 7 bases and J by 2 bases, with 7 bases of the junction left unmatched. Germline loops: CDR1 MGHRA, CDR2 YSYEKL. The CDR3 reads CASMRRDSNYGYTF. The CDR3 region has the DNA TGCGCCAGCATGCGCCGGGACAGCAACTATGGCTACACCTTC.

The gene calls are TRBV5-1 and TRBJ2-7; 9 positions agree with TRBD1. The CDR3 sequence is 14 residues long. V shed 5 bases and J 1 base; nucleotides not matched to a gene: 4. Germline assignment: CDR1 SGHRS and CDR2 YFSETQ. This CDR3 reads CASRPGQGSYEQYF. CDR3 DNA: TGCGCCAGCAGGCCGGGACAGGGTTCCTACGAGCAGTACTTC.

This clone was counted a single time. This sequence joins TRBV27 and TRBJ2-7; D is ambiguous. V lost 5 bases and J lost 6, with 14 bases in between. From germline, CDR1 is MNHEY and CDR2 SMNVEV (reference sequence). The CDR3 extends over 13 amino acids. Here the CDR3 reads CASSPVPGFEQYF. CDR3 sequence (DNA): TGTGCCAGCAGTCCTGTTCCGGGTTTCGAGCAGTACTTC.

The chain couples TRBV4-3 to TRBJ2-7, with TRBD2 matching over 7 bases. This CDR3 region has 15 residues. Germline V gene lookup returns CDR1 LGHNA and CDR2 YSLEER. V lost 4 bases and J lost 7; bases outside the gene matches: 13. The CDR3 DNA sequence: TGCGCCAGCAGCCCGACCATTGGGGGGGTGGGTGAGCAGTACTTC. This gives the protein CASSPTIGGVGEQYF.

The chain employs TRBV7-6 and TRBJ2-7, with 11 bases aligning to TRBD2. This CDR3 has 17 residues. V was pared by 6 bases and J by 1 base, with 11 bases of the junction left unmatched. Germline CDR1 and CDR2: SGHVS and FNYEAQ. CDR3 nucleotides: TGTGCCAGCAGTTCCGGGACTAGCGGATTGACTTCCTACGAGCAGTACTTC. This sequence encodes CASSSGTSGLTSYEQYF.

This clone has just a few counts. CDR3 sequence (DNA): TGTGCCAGCAGCTTAGTGGGACAGCTCACAGATACGCAGTATTTT. Translation gives CASSLVGQLTDTQYF. The chain carries TRBV11-1 and TRBJ2-3, with TRBD1 matching over 7 bases. This CDR3 is built from 15 residues. Germline-derived CDR1 and CDR2 are SGHAT and FQDESV (reference sequence). V was clipped by 1 base and J by 2 bases; unmatched bases: 3.

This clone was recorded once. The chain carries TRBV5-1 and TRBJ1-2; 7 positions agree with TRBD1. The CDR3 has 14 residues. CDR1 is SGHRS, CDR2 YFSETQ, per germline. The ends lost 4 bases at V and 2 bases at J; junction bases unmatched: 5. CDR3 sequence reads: CASSTSTGNYGYTF. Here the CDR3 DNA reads TGCGCCAGCAGCACCTCGACAGGGAACTATGGCTACACCTTC.

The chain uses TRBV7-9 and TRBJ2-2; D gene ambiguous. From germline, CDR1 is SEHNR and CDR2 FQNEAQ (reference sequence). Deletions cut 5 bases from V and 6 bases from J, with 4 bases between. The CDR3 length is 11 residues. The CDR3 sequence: CASSLPGELFF. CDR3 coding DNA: TGTGCCAGCAGCCTCCCCGGGGAGCTGTTTTTT.

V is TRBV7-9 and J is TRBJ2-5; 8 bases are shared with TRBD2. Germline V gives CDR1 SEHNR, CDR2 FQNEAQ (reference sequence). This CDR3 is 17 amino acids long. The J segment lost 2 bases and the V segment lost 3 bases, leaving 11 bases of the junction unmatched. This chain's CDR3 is CASSFSNGGRWQETQYF. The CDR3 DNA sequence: TGTGCCAGCAGCTTTTCGAATGGCGGGAGGTGGCAAGAGACCCAGTACTTC. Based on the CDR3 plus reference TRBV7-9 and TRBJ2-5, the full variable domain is DTGVSQNPRHKITKRGQNVTFRCDPISEHNRLYWYRQTLGQGPEFLTYFQNEAQLEKSRLLSDRFSAERPKGSFSTLEIQRTEQGDSAMYLCASSFSNGGRWQETQYFGPGTRLLVL.

In nucleotides, the CDR3 is TGTGCCAGCAGCGTAGTAGGGGGACCAGATACGCAGTATTTT. Encoded protein: CASSVVGGPDTQYF. This rearrangement joins TRBV9 to TRBJ2-3; tentatively, D is TRBD1 (6 bases). V lost 0 bases to trimming and J lost 4 bases, with 9 bases between them. The germline CDR1 and CDR2 sequences are SGDLS and YYNGEE. The CDR3 contains 14 residues. The variable domain in full, with the rest retrieved from reference TRBV9 and TRBJ2-3, is DSGVTQTPKHLITATGQRVTLRCSPRSGDLSVYWYQQSLDQGLQFLIQYYNGEERAKGNILERFSAQQFPDLHSELNLSSLELGDSALYFCASSVVGGPDTQYFGPGTRLTVL.

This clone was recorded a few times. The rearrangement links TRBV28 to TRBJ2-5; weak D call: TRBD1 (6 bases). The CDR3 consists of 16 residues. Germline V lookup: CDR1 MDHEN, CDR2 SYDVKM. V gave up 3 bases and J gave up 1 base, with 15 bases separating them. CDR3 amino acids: CASSLAQGTLQETQYF. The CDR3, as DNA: TGTGCCAGCAGTTTGGCGCAGGGGACCCTCCAAGAGACCCAGTACTTC.

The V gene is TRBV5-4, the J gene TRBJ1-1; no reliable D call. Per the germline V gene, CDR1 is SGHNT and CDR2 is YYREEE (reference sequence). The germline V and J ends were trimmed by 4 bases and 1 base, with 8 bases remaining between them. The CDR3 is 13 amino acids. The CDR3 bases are TGTGCCAGCAGCACGGACTCGAACACTGAAGCTTTCTTT. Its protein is CASSTDSNTEAFF.